Reported below is one T cell receptor (beta chain). This sample is part of a study of blood T cell repertoires in COVID-19. TCRdb's table, derived via immunoSEQ multiplex PCR, lists solely in-frame clones and lacks some. Of over 150,000 clones in the sample, roughly 87% were seen once. Participants came from 20 to 25 US areas, aged roughly 18 to 89 years. Cohort placement rested on clinical history that participants reported themselves. Symptom resolution, clearance, or two negative PCRs marked donors in Cohort 3 as recovered. Sequences were obtained from PBMCs or T cells enriched from blood (not recorded which). The receptor was isolated from a woman aged 45-59 years who had recovered from COVID-19.

The CDR3 sequence: CASSAGTGSVYGYTF. The CDR3 region has the DNA TGTGCCAGCAGCGCCGGGACAGGGTCGGTCTATGGCTACACCTTC. The rearrangement links TRBV2 to TRBJ1-2, with TRBD1 matching 9 bases. From germline, CDR1 is SNHLY and CDR2 FYNNEI. V was pared by 6 bases and J by 4 bases, with 9 bases of the junction left unmatched. The CDR3 extends over 15 amino acids.